A selection of T cell receptor beta chains follows, all from one sample in a study of radiotherapy plus CTLA-4 blockade in lung cancer. Using immunoSEQ multiplex PCR, the repertoire was profiled, and TCRdb retains in-frame clones only, with some absent. The table includes 40,000 to 45,000 clones, more than 65% detected once. The sequencing used peripheral blood, collected from a patient treated with radiotherapy plus ipilimumab. The receptors were sampled from a human donor with non-small cell lung cancer who had stable disease on radiotherapy plus ipilimumab. Both conserved end residues are part of each CDR3. Each record gives: D gene, J gene, V gene, clone size, CDR3 protein, CDR3 DNA. D genes are given only for firm matches. The listing skips clone size in some rows; elsewhere it reads once, few, many or a size class.

>-|TRBJ2-3|TRBV5-1|-
CASSLTSSTDTQYF
TGCGCCAGCAGCTTGACTAGTAGCACAGATACGCAGTATTTT
>TRBD2|TRBJ2-5|TRBV5-1|-
CASSFLADQETQYF
TGCGCCAGCAGCTTTCTAGCGGACCAAGAGACCCAGTACTTC
>TRBD1|TRBJ1-1|TRBV14|-
CASSQKLRSGTGGVAFF
TGTGCCAGCAGCCAGAAACTTCGCTCCGGGACAGGGGGTGTAGCTTTCTTT
>-|TRBJ1-6|TRBV7-8|-
CASSLEQGNSPLHF
TGTGCCAGCAGCTTAGAACAGGGCAATTCACCCCTCCACTTT
>TRBD2|TRBJ2-5|TRBV6-5|-
CASRRSGTIETQYF
TGTGCCAGCAGGCGCTCCGGGACTATAGAGACCCAGTACTTC
>-|TRBJ2-7|TRBV6-1|-
CASSSHGLRDEQYF
TGTGCCAGCAGTAGCCACGGACTCCGAGACGAGCAGTACTTC
>TRBD1|TRBJ1-1|TRBV5-1|-
CASSLVGDRKPDTEAFF
TGCGCCAGCAGCTTGGTGGGGGACAGAAAACCGGACACTGAAGCTTTCTTT
>-|TRBJ2-7|TRBV19|-
CASSRESSYEQYF
TGTGCCAGTTCCAGGGAATCTAGCTACGAGCAGTACTTC
>-|TRBJ1-2|TRBV5-4|-
CASSKDSLGGYTF
TGTGCCAGCAGTAAGGACAGCTTGGGTGGCTACACCTTC
>TRBD1|TRBJ2-3|TRBV11-2|few
CASSLGTGVAQYF
TGTGCCAGCAGCTTAGGGACAGGGGTTGCGCAGTATTTT
>TRBD2|TRBJ2-1|TRBV5-4|-
CASSWPGLAGNEQFF
TGTGCCAGCAGCTGGCCGGGACTAGCGGGGAATGAGCAGTTCTTC
>-|TRBJ1-6|TRBV4-1|-
CASSSYRENYSPLHF
TGCGCCAGCAGCTCTTACAGGGAGAACTACTCACCCCTCCACTTT
>-|TRBJ2-5|TRBV11-2|-
CASSLVRGWEGGTQYF
TGTGCCAGCAGCTTAGTCCGGGGCTGGGAGGGGGGGACCCAGTACTTC
>TRBD1|TRBJ1-2|TRBV28|-
CASSRTGTGYGYTF
TGTGCCAGCAGTCGCACCGGGACAGGGTATGGCTACACCTTC
>TRBD2|TRBJ2-1|TRBV19|few
CASSQAGGPYNEQFF
TGTGCCAGTAGTCAGGCGGGGGGACCCTACAATGAGCAGTTCTTC
>-|TRBJ1-6|TRBV30|few
CASGRGQLRGNSPLHF
TGTGCCTCGGGGCGAGGACAGCTAAGGGGGAATTCACCCCTCCACTTT
>TRBD2|TRBJ2-1|TRBV7-8|-
CASSLGLAEYNEQFF
TGTGCCAGCAGCCTGGGACTAGCGGAATACAATGAGCAGTTCTTC
>TRBD2|TRBJ2-3|TRBV7-3|-
CASSSSGTTLTDTQYF
TGTGCCAGCAGCTCATCCGGGACTACCCTCACAGATACGCAGTATTTT
>TRBD1|TRBJ1-2|TRBV29-1|-
CSVEDQGGHYGYTF
TGCAGCGTTGAAGACCAGGGGGGCCACTATGGCTACACCTTC
>-|TRBJ2-1|TRBV29-1|many
CSAQRVSSYNEQFF
TGCAGCGCCCAAAGAGTTAGCTCCTACAATGAGCAGTTCTTC
>TRBD1|TRBJ1-6|TRBV7-9|-
CASSFTGDNSPLHF
TGTGCCAGCAGCTTCACAGGGGACAATTCACCCCTCCACTTT
>TRBD1|TRBJ1-2|TRBV6-5|-
CASSWGGTAGYTF
TGTGCCAGCAGTTGGGGTGGGACAGCCGGCTACACCTTC
>TRBD2|TRBJ2-5|TRBV7-8|-
CASSLVGLAGRKTQYF
TGTGCCAGCAGCTTAGTTGGGTTAGCGGGTCGAAAGACCCAGTACTTC
>TRBD1|TRBJ2-2|TRBV7-8|-
CASSPGQGGTRELFF
TGTGCCAGCAGCCCGGGACAGGGGGGCACCCGGGAGCTGTTTTTT
>-|TRBJ1-5|TRBV7-9|-
CASSYQFSNQPQHF
TGTGCCAGCAGCTATCAGTTTAGCAATCAGCCCCAGCATTTT
>-|TRBJ1-2|TRBV11-1|-
CASSLWQGSDYGYTF
TGTGCCAGCAGCTTGTGGCAGGGGTCCGACTATGGCTACACCTTC
>TRBD1|TRBJ1-6|TRBV5-4|-
CASSNYGQGRSSPLHF
TGTGCCAGCAGCAACTACGGACAGGGGAGGAGTTCACCCCTCCACTTT
>-|TRBJ1-2|TRBV7-6|-
CASSLTDTGYGYTF
TGTGCCAGCAGCTTGACAGATACTGGCTATGGCTACACCTTC
>-|TRBJ1-2|TRBV5-4|-
CASSLAIQNYGYTF
TGTGCCAGCAGCTTGGCCATTCAGAACTATGGCTACACCTTC
>TRBD2|TRBJ2-2|TRBV10-3|few
CAIGSSGGALPAGELFF
TGTGCCATCGGATCTAGCGGGGGGGCCTTACCGGCCGGGGAGCTGTTTTTT
>-|TRBJ1-2|TRBV7-2|-
CASSLVLGRERGYTF
TGTGCCAGCAGCTTAGTTTTGGGCAGGGAACGCGGCTACACCTTC
>-|TRBJ1-2|TRBV6-5|large
CASSYQRQGLSGYTF
TGTGCCAGCAGTTACCAAAGGCAGGGGCTATCAGGCTACACCTTC
>TRBD1|TRBJ1-6|TRBV14|-
CASSQGIRGNSPLHF
TGTGCCAGCAGCCAAGGAATCAGGGGGAATTCACCCCTCCACTTT
>TRBD1|TRBJ1-2|TRBV19|-
CASTGQGTNYGYTF
TGTGCCAGTACAGGACAGGGAACTAACTATGGCTACACCTTC
>TRBD1|TRBJ2-5|TRBV27|-
CASGNRGPKEKTQYF
TGTGCCAGCGGGAACAGGGGGCCTAAGGAAAAGACCCAGTACTTC
>-|TRBJ1-2|TRBV18|-
CASSPESLGTSYTF
TGTGCCAGCTCACCAGAGAGTCTTGGGACTAGCTACACCTTC
>-|TRBJ1-6|TRBV30|-
CACARGSPLHF
TGTGCCTGTGCTCGGGGGTCACCCCTCCACTTT
>-|TRBJ1-1|TRBV5-1|once
CASSLEANTEAFF
TGCGCCAGCAGCTTGGAAGCGAACACTGAAGCTTTCTTT
>-|TRBJ1-4|TRBV5-4|-
CASSRDLSEKLFF
TGTGCCAGCAGCCGAGACTTGAGCGAAAAACTGTTTTTT
>-|TRBJ2-1|TRBV19|-
CASNSGDTFNEQFF
TGTGCCAGTAATTCCGGGGATACGTTCAATGAGCAGTTCTTC
>-|TRBJ2-1|TRBV30|few
CAWSDPLWGLGNNEQFF
TGTGCCTGGAGTGACCCCCTGTGGGGGCTGGGGAACAATGAGCAGTTCTTC
>-|TRBJ2-1|TRBV7-9|once
CASSTWGLQYNEQFF
TGTGCCAGCAGCACTTGGGGACTCCAATACAATGAGCAGTTCTTC
>TRBD1|TRBJ2-7|TRBV6-1|-
CASTPGTGGSYEQYF
TGTGCCAGCACCCCCGGGACAGGGGGCTCCTACGAGCAGTACTTC
>TRBD1|TRBJ2-7|TRBV19|-
CASSTGQGYEQYF
TGTGCCAGTAGTACTGGACAGGGATACGAGCAGTACTTC
>-|TRBJ1-6|TRBV19|-
CASSDPGALHF
TGTGCCAGTAGTGACCCGGGGGCCCTCCACTTT
>-|TRBJ2-1|TRBV5-1|-
CASSATSFNEQFF
TGCGCCAGCAGCGCGACTAGTTTTAATGAGCAGTTCTTC
>TRBD1|TRBJ2-2|TRBV5-5|-
CASSSFTGVAGELFF
TGTGCCAGCAGCTCGTTCACAGGGGTAGCCGGGGAGCTGTTTTTT
>-|TRBJ2-2|TRBV27|-
CASSLVGIRGGELFF
TGTGCCAGCAGTTTGGTAGGAATTAGGGGCGGGGAGCTGTTTTTT
>TRBD1|TRBJ1-6|TRBV7-6|-
CASSFRTGKTNSPLHF
TGTGCCAGCAGCTTCCGGACAGGGAAGACTAATTCACCCCTCCACTTT
>TRBD1|TRBJ2-2|TRBV27|-
CASSSWTGAPGELFF
TGTGCCAGCAGTTCCTGGACAGGGGCGCCCGGGGAGCTGTTTTTT
>-|TRBJ2-6|TRBV19|-
CASLGVSGANVLTF
TGTGCCAGTTTAGGGGTGTCGGGGGCCAACGTCCTGACTTTC
>TRBD1|TRBJ2-2|TRBV6-6|-
CASSPDRKNTGELFF
TGTGCCAGCAGTCCGGACAGGAAGAACACCGGGGAGCTGTTTTTT
>-|TRBJ2-2|TRBV7-8|-
CASIQRPREVVGELFF
TGTGCCAGCATCCAGAGACCCAGGGAGGTTGTCGGGGAGCTGTTTTTT
>-|TRBJ1-1|TRBV11-3|-
CASSLDGVNTEAFF
TGTGCCAGCAGCTTAGACGGAGTGAACACTGAAGCTTTCTTT